The 17 T cell receptor beta chains below come from one sample, sequenced in a study of T cell responses to AZD1222 COVID-19 vaccine. The data were produced by immunoSEQ multiplex PCR, yet TCRdb's version contains in-frame clones alone and is incomplete. This sample carries about 180,000 clones, 88% of them seen once, and the ten largest clones take approximately 10%. Here the sequenced sample was peripheral blood, taken 28 days after the second AZD1222 dose. Receptor source: an adult who received the AZD1222 COVID-19 vaccine.

The V gene is TRBV19, the J gene TRBJ1-2, with TRBD1 matching 7 bases. CDR1 LNHDA and CDR2 SQIVND come from the germline V gene (reference sequence). Germline trimming cut 3 bases from V and 8 bases from J; bases unmatched to any gene: 15. The CDR3 totals 16 residues. CDR3 sequence (DNA): TGTGCCAGTAGTATTAGGAGACTGAGACAGGGCGACGGCTACACCTTC. Translating it yields CASSIRRLRQGDGYTF.

The V and J genes are TRBV29-1 and TRBJ1-2, with a weak D call TRBD1 (5 bases). Germline V CDR1 and CDR2: SQVTM, ANQGSEA. V dropped 3 bases and J dropped 3 bases, with 5 bases sitting between them. CDR3 size: 11 residues. The CDR3: CSVEGDYGYTF. CDR3 nucleotides: TGCAGCGTTGAGGGGGACTATGGCTACACCTTC.

DNA of the CDR3: TGCGCCAGCAGCTTGGCCGGGGCAGGGGGAAACACCATATATTTT. It codes for CASSLAGAGGNTIYF. This chain links TRBV5-1 with TRBJ1-3; a weak D match, TRBD1 (5 bases). V gave up 0 bases and J gave up 4 bases, with 11 bases separating them. Germline values: CDR1 SGHRS, CDR2 YFSETQ. The CDR3 is made up of 15 amino acids.

The chain is built from TRBV23-1 and TRBJ1-5; 8 bases line up with TRBD1. TRBV23-1 is treated as an ORF (open reading frame) with a function not yet certain. The CDR3 length is 19 residues. V dropped 0 bases and J dropped 0; count of bases not matched to a gene: 10. CDR3 protein: CASSQSIPGQADSNQPQHF. In nucleotides, the CDR3 is TGCGCCAGCAGTCAATCCATCCCGGGACAGGCTGATAGCAATCAGCCCCAGCATTTT.

The chain is built from TRBV7-9 and TRBJ2-7, with 9 bases matching TRBD1. CDR1 and CDR2 (germline): SEHNR, FQNEAQ (reference sequence). The length of the CDR3 is 17 residues. The J segment lost 2 bases and the V segment lost 3 bases, leaving 11 bases of the junction unmatched. In DNA form, the CDR3 reads TGTGCCAGCAGCTTTACAGGGGGCGGTCTCGGTCCCTACGAGCAGTACTTC. Translation: CASSFTGGGLGPYEQYF. The full variable domain, rest sourced from reference TRBV7-9 and TRBJ2-7, is DTGVSQNPRHKITKRGQNVTFRCDPISEHNRLYWYRQTLGQGPEFLTYFQNEAQLEKSRLLSDRFSAERPKGSFSTLEIQRTEQGDSAMYLCASSFTGGGLGPYEQYFGPGTRLTVT.

The chain is built from TRBV6-1 and TRBJ2-5; D is ambiguous. This CDR3 is built from 12 residues. The V end lost 2 bases, the J end lost 5 bases, and 6 bases lay between the germline ends. CDR1 is MNHNS and CDR2 is SASEGT in the germline V gene. The CDR3 nucleotides are TGTGCCAGCAGTGAATCGCTCGAGACCCAGTACTTC. Protein product: CASSESLETQYF.

This rearrangement joins TRBV29-1 to TRBJ2-1; no clear D. Per the germline V gene, CDR1 is SQVTM and CDR2 is ANQGSEA. Between the trimmed V and J ends, which lost 6 bases and 9 bases, there was a span of 18 bases. This CDR3 region has 13 residues. The CDR3 sequence is CSVLFQVRSEQFF. The CDR3 DNA reads as TGCAGCGTACTCTTTCAGGTTCGGAGTGAGCAGTTCTTC.

This chain joins TRBV15 and TRBJ1-6; 10 positions match TRBD1. There are 17 residues in the CDR3. With 1 base clipped from V and 6 bases from J, the junction kept 6 bases outside the gene matches. Germline V gene data show CDR1 as LNHNV and CDR2 as YYDKDF (reference sequence). For the CDR3, the DNA is TGTGCCACCAGCAGAGGTGGACAGGGGGAAAGTAATTCACCCCTCCACTTT. It codes for CATSRGGQGESNSPLHF.

J is TRBJ1-6 and V is TRBV11-2; possible D gene TRBD1, 6 bases. V gave up 5 bases and J gave up 3 bases, with 11 bases separating them. The CDR3 runs to 15 residues. Germline CDR1 SGHAT, CDR2 FQNNGV. As DNA, the CDR3 is TGTGCCAGCAGCGTGGACAGCAACTATAATTCACCCCTCCACTTT. This gives the protein CASSVDSNYNSPLHF.

A single count supports this clone. CDR3 DNA sequence: TGTGCCAGCAGTGAAGCTAGCGGGGGGGTAAACACCGGGGAGCTGTTTTTT. Protein: CASSEASGGVNTGELFF. This rearrangement joins TRBV6-1 to TRBJ2-2, with 11 nucleotides matching TRBD2. The CDR3 consists of 17 residues. V lost 0 bases to trimming and J lost 2 bases; unmatched junction nucleotides: 2. Germline V gene sequence: CDR1 MNHNS, CDR2 SASEGT.

The chain carries TRBV5-1 and TRBJ1-2; TRBD1 aligns across 7 bases. This CDR3 is 13 amino acids long. Germline-derived CDR1 and CDR2 are SGHRS and YFSETQ. V shed 4 bases and J 3 bases; nucleotides not matched to a gene: 3. The chain's CDR3 is CASSEDRDYGYTF. CDR3 sequence (DNA): TGCGCCAGCAGCGAAGACAGGGACTATGGCTACACCTTC.

This sequence joins TRBV19 and TRBJ2-7, with TRBD1 as a possible D gene (6 bases). CDR1 is LNHDA and CDR2 is SQIVND in the germline V gene (reference sequence). There are 16 residues in the CDR3. V gave up 5 bases and J gave up 2 bases, with 19 bases separating them. DNA for the CDR3: TGTGCCAGTAGTCCAAGGCCAGGGGAGAAGACCTACGAGCAGTACTTC. It translates to CASSPRPGEKTYEQYF.

The V gene is TRBV19, the J gene TRBJ1-6; 8 nucleotides agree with TRBD1. Trimming removed 8 bases from V and 10 bases from J; junction bases left unmatched: 13. The length of the CDR3 is 15 residues. Germline CDR1 and CDR2: LNHDA and SQIVND (reference sequence). The CDR3 here is CASVDTGTGRSPLHF. In nucleotides, the CDR3 is TGTGCCAGTGTAGATACCGGGACAGGAAGATCACCCCTCCACTTT.

The chain joins TRBV19 to TRBJ1-2; D not certain. Looked up from germline, CDR1 is LNHDA and CDR2 is SQIVND (reference sequence). Trimming left V 3 bases short and J 6 bases short, with 17 bases between. The CDR3 sequence is 15 residues long. The CDR3, as DNA: TGTGCCAGTAGTATTCGAGGCACCCACGTCAATGGCTACACCTTC. Amino acids: CASSIRGTHVNGYTF.

The chain has TRBV19 and TRBJ2-1; possible D gene TRBD2, 5 bases. The length of the CDR3 is 13 residues. Germline CDR1 LNHDA, CDR2 SQIVND (reference sequence). V dropped 4 bases and J dropped 7 bases, with 11 bases sitting between them. Here the CDR3 DNA reads TGTGCCAGTAGTAGTCGGAGGAGGAATGAGCAGTTCTTC. As protein: CASSSRRRNEQFF.

The CDR3 sequence is CASSYDGKGSYEQYF. The CDR3 bases are TGTGCCAGCAGTTACGATGGAAAAGGCTCCTACGAGCAGTACTTC. The chain couples TRBV6-2 or TRBV6-3 to TRBJ2-7; no clear D gene. The V gene's germline CDR1 is MNHEY and CDR2 SVGEGT. V lost 2 bases and J lost 0, with 11 bases in between. The CDR3 spans 15 residues.

The chain uses TRBV12-5 and TRBJ2-7; D call uncertain. The CDR3 extends over 11 amino acids. V gave up 9 bases and J gave up 2 bases, with 8 bases separating them. Germline CDR1 is LGHNT and CDR2 is FRNRAP. The chain's CDR3 is CASPIAYEQYF. For the CDR3, the DNA is TGTGCTAGCCCCATAGCCTACGAGCAGTACTTC.